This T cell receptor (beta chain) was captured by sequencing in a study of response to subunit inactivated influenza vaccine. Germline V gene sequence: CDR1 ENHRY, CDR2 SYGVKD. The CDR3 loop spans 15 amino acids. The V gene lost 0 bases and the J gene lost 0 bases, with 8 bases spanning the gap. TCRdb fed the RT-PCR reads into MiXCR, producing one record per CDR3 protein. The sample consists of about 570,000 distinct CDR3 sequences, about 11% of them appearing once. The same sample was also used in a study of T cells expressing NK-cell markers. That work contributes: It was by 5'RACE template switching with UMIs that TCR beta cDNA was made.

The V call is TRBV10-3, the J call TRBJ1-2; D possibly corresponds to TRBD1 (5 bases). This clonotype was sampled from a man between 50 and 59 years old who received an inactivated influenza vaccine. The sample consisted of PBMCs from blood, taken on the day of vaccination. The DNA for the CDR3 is TGTGCCATCAGTGAGTCGGGGCAGCCTAACTATGGCTACACCTTC. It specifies CAISESGQPNYGYTF.